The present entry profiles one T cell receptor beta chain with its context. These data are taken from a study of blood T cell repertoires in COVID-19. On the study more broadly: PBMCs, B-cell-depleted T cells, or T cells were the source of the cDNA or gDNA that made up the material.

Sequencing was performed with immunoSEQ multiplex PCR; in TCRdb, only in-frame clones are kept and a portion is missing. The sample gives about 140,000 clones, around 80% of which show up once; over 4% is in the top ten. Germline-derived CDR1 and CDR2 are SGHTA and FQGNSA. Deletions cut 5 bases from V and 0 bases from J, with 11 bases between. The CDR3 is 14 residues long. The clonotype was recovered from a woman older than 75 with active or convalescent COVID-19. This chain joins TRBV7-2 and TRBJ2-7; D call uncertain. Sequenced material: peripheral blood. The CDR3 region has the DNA TGTGCCAGCAGCCCTAACGCCGTCTCCTACGAGCAGTACTTC. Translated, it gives CASSPNAVSYEQYF.